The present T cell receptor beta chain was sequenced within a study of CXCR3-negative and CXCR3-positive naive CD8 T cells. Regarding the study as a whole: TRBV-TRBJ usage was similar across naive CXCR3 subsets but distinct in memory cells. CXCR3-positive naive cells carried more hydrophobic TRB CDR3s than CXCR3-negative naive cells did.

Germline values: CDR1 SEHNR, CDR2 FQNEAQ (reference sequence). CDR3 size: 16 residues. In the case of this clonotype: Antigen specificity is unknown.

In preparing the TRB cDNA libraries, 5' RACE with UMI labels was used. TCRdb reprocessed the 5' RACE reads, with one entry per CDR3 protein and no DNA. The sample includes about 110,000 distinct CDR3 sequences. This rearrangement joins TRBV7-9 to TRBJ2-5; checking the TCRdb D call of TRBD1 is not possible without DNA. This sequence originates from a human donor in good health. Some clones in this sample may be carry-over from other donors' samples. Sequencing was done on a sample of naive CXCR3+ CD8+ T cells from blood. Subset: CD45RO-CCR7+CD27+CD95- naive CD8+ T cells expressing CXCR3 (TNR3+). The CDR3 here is CASSLVYQGGMETQYF.